Listed here are 9 T cell receptor beta chains from one sample, sequenced in a study of T cells expressing NK-cell markers. TCRdb re-called the 5' RACE reads, yielding one record per CDR3 amino acid sequence without DNA. Its table lists 300,000 to 500,000 distinct CDR3 sequences. The sample was blood T cells: a sorted CD56 or NKG2C T cell subset, CD4+ or CD8+ T cells, or bulk PBMC T cells (not recorded which). The receptors stem from a woman aged 50 to 60 in good health.

The chain links TRBV10-1 to TRBJ2-1; TCRdb lists TRBD2, though no DNA is available to test this call. The CDR3 spans 17 residues. The germline gives CDR1 WNHNN, CDR2 SYGVQD (reference sequence). CDR3 loop: CASSEPPQAGAANEQFF.

The genes are TRBV5-1 and TRBJ2-1; checking the TCRdb D call of TRBD1 is not possible without DNA. Germline lookup yields CDR1 SGHRS and CDR2 YFSETQ. The CDR3 runs to 12 residues. The CDR3 protein is CASSLSGDEQFF.

The V and J genes are TRBV30 and TRBJ2-1; TCRdb outputs TRBD2, but without DNA this stays unchecked. The CDR3 runs to 13 residues. CDR1 GTSNPN and CDR2 SVGIG come from the germline V gene (reference sequence). The CDR3 sequence is CAWSVGLIPEQFF.

This chain uses TRBV29-1 with TRBJ2-1; TCRdb returns TRBD2, unconfirmable since there is no DNA. The CDR3 runs to 18 residues. CDR1 and CDR2 from the germline V gene are SQVTM and ANQGSEA. The CDR3: CSVWTSGKSQPGYNEQFF.

The chain links TRBV24-1 to TRBJ2-5; TCRdb's assignment of TRBD1 cannot be checked, as there is no DNA. The CDR3 runs to 16 residues. CDR1 and CDR2 (germline): KGHDR, SFDVKD. The CDR3 sequence: CATSDFIRPRGETQYF.

The CDR3 region is CASIGTSGSMDTQYF. The chain uses TRBV2 and TRBJ2-3; the D gene TCRdb calls, TRBD2, cannot be checked with no DNA. This CDR3 is 15 amino acids long. CDR1 and CDR2 (germline): SNHLY, FYNNEI.

J is TRBJ2-3 and V is TRBV29-1; the D call of TRBD2 rests on TCRdb alone, since no DNA is present to check it. Germline V gives CDR1 SQVTM, CDR2 ANQGSEA. The CDR3 covers 18 residues. The CDR3 is CSVERVPGGRESTDTQYF.

The chain is built from TRBV4-2 and TRBJ2-1. Germline V gene lookup returns CDR1 LGHNA and CDR2 YNFKEQ. The CDR3 covers 15 residues. CDR3 sequence reads: CASSQAGSLRNEQFF.

This chain connects TRBV7-8 to TRBJ2-7; TCRdb designates TRBD2, a call that cannot be tested without DNA. The germline CDR1 and CDR2 sequences are SGHVS and FQNEAQ. The CDR3 has 12 amino acids. The CDR3 region is CASLQREGEQYF.